The 14 T cell receptor beta chains presented below share a single source sample, sequenced in a study of cytomegalovirus exposure and HLA in healthy donors. The repertoire was sequenced with immunoSEQ multiplex PCR; TCRdb's copy has only in-frame clones and lacks some. The sample consists of approximately 50,000 clones, just over 85% of them appearing once. Sequencing was done on a sample of PBMCs. Receptors originate from a woman aged 30 to 39 in good health and CMV-seronegative.

In its sample, this clone was seen a few times. The gene calls are TRBV4-1 and TRBJ2-7, with 9 bases fitting TRBD1. This CDR3 is built from 15 residues. V lost 4 bases, J lost 6 bases, and 10 bases stayed unmatched. The germline V gene has CDR1 MGHRA and CDR2 YSYEKL. CDR3 region: CASSPPDRGSSEQYF. CDR3 sequence (DNA): TGCGCCAGCAGCCCTCCGGACAGGGGAAGTTCCGAGCAGTACTTC.

The CDR3 spells CASGGLAGGTYEQYF. The CDR3 region has the DNA TGTGCCAGCGGCGGACTAGCGGGAGGGACCTACGAGCAGTACTTC. This chain connects TRBV27 to TRBJ2-7; 15 nucleotides match TRBD2. The ends lost 8 bases at V and 2 bases at J; junction bases unmatched: 4. Germline values: CDR1 MNHEY, CDR2 SMNVEV (reference sequence). The CDR3 consists of 15 residues.

The chain is built from TRBV28 and TRBJ2-3; D is possibly TRBD2 (5 bases). Deletions cut 6 bases from V and 1 base from J, with 11 bases between. CDR3 length: 14 amino acids. Germline CDR1 MDHEN, CDR2 SYDVKM. The CDR3 region has the DNA TGTGCCAGCAGGGGGAGTTTGGGCACAGATACGCAGTATTTT. This gives the protein CASRGSLGTDTQYF. The variable domain in full, with the rest retrieved from reference TRBV28 and TRBJ2-3, is DVKVTQSSRYLVKRTGEKVFLECVQDMDHENMFWYRQDPGLGLRLIYFSYDVKMKEKGDIPEGYSVSREKKERFSLILESASTNQTSMYLCASRGSLGTDTQYFGPGTRLTVL.

The chain is built from TRBV5-1 and TRBJ1-2; TRBD1 matches 8 bases. V lost 4 bases and J lost 4; bases outside the gene matches: 6. This CDR3 is built from 14 residues. Looked up from germline, CDR1 is SGHRS and CDR2 is YFSETQ. The CDR3 coding sequence is TGCGCCAGCAGCCCAAACAGGGGGAGCTATGGCTACACCTTC. The encoded protein is CASSPNRGSYGYTF.

This chain links TRBV7-9 with TRBJ2-7; 7 bases align to TRBD2. The J segment lost 3 bases and the V segment lost 4 bases, leaving 3 bases of the junction unmatched. The CDR3 contains 13 residues. Per germline, CDR1 SEHNR and CDR2 FQNEAQ (reference sequence). The chain's CDR3 is CASSSGGGYEQYF. CDR3 in DNA: TGTGCCAGCAGCTCTGGGGGGGGCTACGAGCAGTACTTC.

The chain has TRBV5-6 and TRBJ2-1; TRBD1 aligns across 12 bases. J lost 7 bases, V lost 4 bases, and 6 bases had no gene match. CDR3 length: 15 amino acids. Looked up from germline, CDR1 is SGHDT and CDR2 is YYEEEE. The CDR3 here is CASSPGQGAYNEQFF. The CDR3 coding sequence is TGTGCCAGCAGCCCGGGACAGGGGGCGTATAATGAGCAGTTCTTC.

The gene calls are TRBV10-2 and TRBJ2-7, with 10 bases matching TRBD1. This CDR3 region has 14 residues. CDR1 and CDR2 (germline): WSHSY, SAAADI. Losses at the gene ends were 8 bases for V and 5 bases for J; bases not matched to a gene: 9. CDR3 sequence (DNA): TGCGCCAGCTCCCCGTGGACAGGGGGGAACGAGCAGTACTTC. Its translation: CASSPWTGGNEQYF.

In this sample, this clone turned up once. This chain connects TRBV28 to TRBJ2-3, with 9 bases matching TRBD2. After removal of 2 bases from V and 0 bases from J, the junction contained 6 bases not matched to a gene. The CDR3 runs to 17 residues. Germline V gene lookup returns CDR1 MDHEN and CDR2 SYDVKM. The CDR3 loop is CASSLGQTSGSTDTQYF. The CDR3 DNA is TGTGCCAGCAGTTTAGGCCAAACTAGCGGGAGCACAGATACGCAGTATTTT.

The V call is TRBV30, the J call TRBJ2-3, with 10 positions matching TRBD2. The CDR3 is made up of 14 amino acids. V was pared by 4 bases and J by 1 base, with 2 bases of the junction left unmatched. Germline lookup yields CDR1 GTSNPN and CDR2 SVGIG (reference sequence). The CDR3 is CAWNLAGGTDTQYF. CDR3 in DNA: TGTGCCTGGAACCTAGCGGGAGGCACAGATACGCAGTATTTT.

V is TRBV6-1 and J is TRBJ2-7; 12 bases are shared with TRBD2. The junction had 3 bases not matched to a gene; V was cut back by 3 bases and J by 3 bases. Germline values: CDR1 MNHNS, CDR2 SASEGT. The CDR3 has 15 amino acids. The CDR3 here is CASSDTSGRIYEQYF. The CDR3 region has the DNA TGTGCCAGCAGTGACACTAGCGGGAGGATCTACGAGCAGTACTTC.

This clone was detected ten times or more. The V gene is TRBV15, the J gene TRBJ1-2, with D possibly TRBD1 on 6 matching bases. This CDR3 has 15 residues. Germline CDR1 and CDR2: LNHNV and YYDKDF (reference sequence). The V and J ends lost 0 bases and 4 bases respectively, with 12 bases between them. The CDR3 is CATSRDTQGSYGYTF. The CDR3 bases are TGTGCCACCAGCAGAGATACTCAGGGGAGCTATGGCTACACCTTC.

The chain links TRBV19 to TRBJ1-2, with 7 positions matching TRBD1. The V segment lost 9 bases and the J segment 4 bases; nucleotides outside the gene matches: 11. The CDR3 covers 14 residues. Germline values: CDR1 LNHDA, CDR2 SQIVND (reference sequence). DNA for the CDR3: TGTGCCAGCAACGAAGACCGGGACAGCTATGGCTACACCTTC. Its protein is CASNEDRDSYGYTF. The full variable domain, its missing parts supplied by reference TRBV19 and TRBJ1-2, is DGGITQSPKYLFRKEGQNVTLSCEQNLNHDAMYWYRQDPGQGLRLIYYSQIVNDFQKGDIAEGYSVSREKKESFPLTVTSAQKNPTAFYLCASNEDRDSYGYTFGSGTRLTVV.

The chain combines TRBV9 with TRBJ2-2; 9 nucleotides align to TRBD2. Per germline, CDR1 SGDLS and CDR2 YYNGEE. This CDR3 region has 17 residues. V lost 0 bases to trimming and J lost 6 bases; unmatched junction nucleotides: 9. The DNA for the CDR3 is TGTGCCAGCAGCGTAGTTGGTAGCGGGAGTAATCCCGGGGAGCTGTTTTTT. This translates into CASSVVGSGSNPGELFF.

V and J are TRBV5-1 and TRBJ2-6; 8 bases agree with TRBD1. Germline CDR1 reads SGHRS; CDR2 reads YFSETQ. The CDR3 runs 18 residues. The V segment lost 4 bases and the J segment 0 bases; nucleotides outside the gene matches: 9. CDR3 sequence: CASSPWTGKSSGANVLTF. CDR3 in DNA: TGCGCCAGCAGCCCATGGACAGGGAAGAGCTCTGGGGCCAACGTCCTGACTTTC.